Listed here are 8 T cell receptor beta chains from one sample, sequenced in a study of T-cell reconstitution after alpha-beta-depleted transplantation in children. Unique molecular identifiers were incorporated into the prepared TCRbeta library. TCRdb analysed the PCR reads with MiXCR anew, one entry per CDR3 protein. The table shows roughly 20,000 distinct CDR3 sequences, with around 13% occurring only once. Sequenced material: PBMCs, mostly from graft donor cells, taken 60 days after TCRalphabeta/CD19-depleted stem cell transplant. The receptor source for this set is a female patient between 2 and 15 years old who had a stem cell transplant for congenital amegakaryocytic thrombocytopenia, so the T cells may come from the graft donor.

The sample holds many counts of this clonotype. The chain is built from TRBV10-2 and TRBJ2-7; perhaps TRBD1 as D (5 bases). Germline loops: CDR1 WSHSY, CDR2 SAAADI. CDR3 size: 12 residues. The V end lost 7 bases, the J end lost 2 bases, and 9 bases lay between the germline ends. The CDR3 protein is CASKQEPYEQYF. CDR3 sequence (DNA): TGCGCCAGCAAACAGGAACCCTACGAGCAGTACTTC.

This clonotype occurred once. One end of the junction fails to match germline, which may point to a read error. The chain has TRBV7-9 and TRBJ2-3; no clear D gene. CDR3 length equals 11 residues. From germline, CDR1 is SEHNR and CDR2 FQNEAQ (reference sequence). This CDR3 reads CASSLEVTQWF. CDR3 in DNA: TGTGCCAGCAGCTTAGAGGTAACGCAGTGGTTT.

This clonotype showed up many times. The gene calls are TRBV5-1 and TRBJ2-1; 13 bases agree with TRBD2. Germline V gives CDR1 SGHRS, CDR2 YFSETQ. The CDR3 covers 15 residues. Trimming cost V 4 bases and J 8 bases; bases outside gene matches: 6. The CDR3 sequence is CASSHGLAGVDEQFF. CDR3 DNA sequence: TGCGCCAGCAGCCACGGACTAGCGGGAGTCGATGAGCAGTTCTTC. The full variable domain, rest sourced from reference TRBV5-1 and TRBJ2-1, is KAGVTQTPRYLIKTRGQQVTLSCSPISGHRSVSWYQQTPGQGLQFLFEYFSETQRNKGNFPGRFSGRQFSNSRSEMNVSTLELGDSALYLCASSHGLAGVDEQFFGPGTRLTVL.

The genes are TRBV7-9 and TRBJ1-3; D unresolved. V shed 1 base and J shed 3 bases, with 7 bases lying between them. Germline V CDR1 and CDR2: SEHNR, FQNEAQ (reference sequence). The CDR3 is made up of 14 amino acids. The CDR3 DNA sequence: TGTGCCAGCAGCTTAGGTCGTCGTGGAAACACCATATATTTT. This encodes CASSLGRRGNTIYF.

This clonotype was counted ten times or more. The genes are TRBV29-1 and TRBJ2-7; TRBD2 matches at 7 bases. Germline V lookup: CDR1 SQVTM, CDR2 ANQGSEA. CDR3 length equals 13 residues. With 6 bases clipped from V and 0 bases from J, the junction kept 5 bases outside the gene matches. In DNA, the CDR3 is TGCAGCGTCCAGCGGGGAAGCTCCTACGAGCAGTACTTC. This encodes CSVQRGSSYEQYF.

This clonotype has at least ten counts. The chain is built from TRBV5-1 and TRBJ2-7; TRBD1 is a possible D gene (7 bases). CDR1 is SGHRS, CDR2 YFSETQ, per germline. The CDR3 runs 15 residues. V was cut by 1 base and J by 5 bases, with 16 bases left in between. The CDR3 region is CASSLSGRGEDEQYF. DNA of the CDR3: TGCGCCAGCAGCTTGAGCGGCAGGGGGGAGGACGAGCAGTACTTC.

The chain uses TRBV18 and TRBJ2-7, with TRBD1 matching 8 bases. The CDR3 runs 14 residues. Looked up from germline, CDR1 is KGHSH and CDR2 is LQKENI. The V segment lost 5 bases and the J segment 0 bases; nucleotides outside the gene matches: 3. The CDR3 sequence is CASSGRGLSYEQYF. In DNA form, the CDR3 reads TGTGCCAGCTCAGGCAGGGGGCTCTCCTACGAGCAGTACTTC.

This clonotype was seen a handful of times. The rearrangement joins TRBV13 to TRBJ2-3, with D possibly being TRBD2 (5 bases). Trimming removed 2 bases from V and 3 bases from J, with 9 bases in between. Germline-derived CDR1 and CDR2 are PRHDT and FYEKMQ (reference sequence). The CDR3 totals 14 residues. The CDR3 region is CASSLTGETDTQYF. In DNA, the CDR3 is TGTGCCAGCAGCTTAACCGGGGAAACAGATACGCAGTATTTT.